This T cell receptor beta chain comes out of a study of human T cells and chemical hapten exposure. Study background: Scalp application of diphenylcyclopropenone was performed weekly in patients across the entire approximately 24-week study.

Broader study findings: No shift was seen in TCRs above 1 in 1000 frequency with DPC sensitization.

The table lists this clonotype with a few counts. Its specificity is unknown. TCRdb fed the RACE reads into MiXCR, producing one record per CDR3 protein. Among about 190,000 distinct CDR3 sequences listed, 20% to 25% were seen once. Time point meaning: patch test 3, about 24 weeks after DPC sensitization. Treatment given: therapeutic diphenylcyclopropenone sensitization with weekly scalp DPC. The sample here was whole blood, taken in connection with sensitization to the hapten diphenylcyclopropenone (DPC). This TCR came from a woman in her 40s with alopecia areata. Some clones in this sample may be carry-over from other donors' samples.

The CDR3 nucleotides read TGTGCCAGCAGTACCGACACGACGAATAAGGGCTACACCTTC. Translated, it gives CASSTDTTNKGYTF. The V and J genes are TRBV27 and TRBJ1-2; no reliable D call. V was clipped by 5 bases and J by 8 bases, with 18 bases between them. This CDR3 is 14 amino acids long. Germline CDR1 and CDR2: MNHEY and SMNVEV (reference sequence).